Presented here are 27 T cell receptor beta chains from one specimen sequenced in a study of OX40 agonist ivuxolimab in advanced cancers. Assay: immunoSEQ multiplex PCR; the TCRdb copy retains only in-frame clones and omits some. Here the sample spans about 100,000 clones, 91% being singletons. Here the sequenced sample was CD4+ or CD8+ T cells sorted from blood, taken in a trial of the OX40 agonist ivuxolimab. These receptors were obtained from an adult with an advanced solid tumor such as melanoma, head and neck, liver or kidney cancer.

The V call is TRBV7-6, the J call TRBJ2-1; D ambiguous. In germline, CDR1 is SGHVS, CDR2 FNYEAQ. V was cut by 2 bases and J by 6 bases, with 5 bases left in between. The CDR3 has 12 amino acids. CDR3 DNA: TGTGCCAGCAGCTTACCGGGCAATGAGCAGTTCTTC. This gives the protein CASSLPGNEQFF.

A note on this clone: At one end, the junction sequence differs from germline, possibly due to a read error. In DNA, the CDR3 is TGTGCCAGCAGCATGAACAATGAAGCTTTCTTT. It translates to CASSMNNEAFF. The gene calls are TRBV9 and TRBJ1-1, with unresolved D. CDR1 SGDLS and CDR2 YYNGEE come from the germline V gene. The CDR3 loop spans 11 amino acids.

This sequence joins TRBV2 and TRBJ1-4; D uncertain. Trimming removed 4 bases at V and 0 bases at J, with 12 bases between. The CDR3 contains 16 residues. The germline gives CDR1 SNHLY, CDR2 FYNNEI. CDR3 DNA: TGTGCCAGCAGTGCTTTCGGGGATTCAACTAATGAAAAACTGTTTTTT. The encoded protein is CASSAFGDSTNEKLFF.

The V and J genes are TRBV19 and TRBJ2-5; D not resolved. The CDR3 runs 12 residues. CDR1 is LNHDA, CDR2 SQIVND, per germline (reference sequence). V lost 3 bases, J lost 2 bases, and 4 bases lay in between. CDR3 DNA sequence: TGTGCCAGTAGTATCCGTCAAGAGACCCAGTACTTC. Translating gives CASSIRQETQYF.

J is TRBJ2-5 and V is TRBV2; possibly TRBD2 for D (5 bases). Deletions cut 4 bases from V and 5 bases from J, with 11 bases between. The CDR3 is made up of 13 amino acids. The germline gives CDR1 SNHLY, CDR2 FYNNEI. DNA for the CDR3: TGTGCCAGCAGTGGAGAGGGCGGGGAGACCCAGTACTTC. Amino acid sequence: CASSGEGGETQYF.

This chain joins TRBV19 and TRBJ2-1; 8 positions match TRBD2. V was pared by 5 bases and J by 12 bases, with 9 bases of the junction left unmatched. The CDR3 totals 13 residues. Germline V gene lookup returns CDR1 LNHDA and CDR2 SQIVND (reference sequence). This CDR3 is CASSLSGSPRQFF. The CDR3 region has the DNA TGTGCCAGTAGTCTGAGCGGGAGTCCTAGGCAGTTCTTC.

This sequence joins TRBV5-1 and TRBJ2-1; 7 nucleotides line up with TRBD2. Germline V gives CDR1 SGHRS, CDR2 YFSETQ. With 2 bases clipped from V and 7 bases from J, the junction kept 9 bases outside the gene matches. The CDR3 totals 15 residues. This CDR3 reads CASSLREATGNEQFF. For the CDR3, the DNA is TGCGCCAGCAGCTTACGGGAGGCGACGGGGAATGAGCAGTTCTTC.

The gene calls are TRBV29-1 and TRBJ2-3; TRBD2 might be the D (6 bases). Germline values: CDR1 SQVTM, CDR2 ANQGSEA. The CDR3 runs to 13 residues. CDR3 nucleotide sequence: TGCACCCCGAGCGGGTTGAACACAGATACGCAGTATTTT. It yields the protein CTPSGLNTDTQYF.

This clone was counted a few times. The rearrangement joins TRBV6-1 to TRBJ1-1; D is perhaps TRBD1 (5 bases). V was trimmed by 1 base and J by 8 bases, leaving 11 bases between them. The CDR3 covers 13 residues. Germline CDR1 is MNHNS and CDR2 is SASEGT. CDR3 loop: CASSEVAREEAFF. In DNA form, the CDR3 reads TGTGCCAGCAGTGAAGTGGCCAGGGAGGAAGCTTTCTTT.

This clone was seen only once. The V call is TRBV18, the J call TRBJ2-2, with D uncertain. There are 16 residues in the CDR3. V was pared by 2 bases and J by 1 base, with 11 bases between. Germline CDR1 is KGHSH and CDR2 is LQKENI. In DNA, the CDR3 is TGTGCCAGCTCACCAAGTTCGGGCATGAACACCGGGGAGCTGTTTTTT. Protein product: CASSPSSGMNTGELFF.

A single count supports this clone. This rearrangement joins TRBV9 to TRBJ2-2; D is uncertain. The CDR3 spans 12 residues. V lost 4 bases to trimming and J lost 6 bases, with 7 bases between them. In germline, CDR1 is SGDLS, CDR2 YYNGEE. The CDR3 protein is CASSPIPGELFF. CDR3 nucleotide sequence: TGTGCCAGCAGCCCAATTCCCGGGGAGCTGTTTTTT.

The chain is built from TRBV7-2 and TRBJ2-5; unclear D gene. The CDR3 extends over 15 amino acids. From germline, CDR1 is SGHTA and CDR2 FQGNSA. The ends were cut back, 0 bases at V and 2 bases at J, with 10 bases in the middle. DNA of the CDR3: TGTGCCAGCAGCTTAGCTGGACCTGGACAAGAGACCCAGTACTTC. This codes for CASSLAGPGQETQYF.

V is TRBV29-1 and J is TRBJ2-7; TRBD2 aligns across 13 bases. The germline V gene encodes CDR1 SQVTM and CDR2 ANQGSEA. Trimming cost V 5 bases and J 5 bases; bases outside gene matches: 12. The CDR3 is 16 residues long. The DNA for the CDR3 is TGCAGCGTTCTAAAGAAACTAGCGGGAGGGCCCCACGAGCAGTACTTC. Translation gives CSVLKKLAGGPHEQYF.

The chain couples TRBV5-1 to TRBJ2-5; D not certain. V was clipped by 0 bases and J by 5 bases, with 11 bases between them. This CDR3 has 14 amino acids. Germline loops: CDR1 SGHRS, CDR2 YFSETQ. CDR3 loop: CASSLAMVMETQYF. The CDR3 DNA follows: TGCGCCAGCAGCTTGGCCATGGTGATGGAGACCCAGTACTTC.

The CDR3 DNA reads as TGTGCCAGTAGTTTTCGCGTCGGAAACACCATATATTTT. Its protein product is CASSFRVGNTIYF. The chain employs TRBV19 and TRBJ1-3; D ambiguous. The ends were cut back, 5 bases at V and 4 bases at J, with 9 bases in the middle. CDR1 is LNHDA and CDR2 is SQIVND in the germline V gene (reference sequence). The CDR3 length is 13 residues. The variable domain in full, completed from reference TRBV19 and TRBJ1-3, reads DGGITQSPKYLFRKEGQNVTLSCEQNLNHDAMYWYRQDPGQGLRLIYYSQIVNDFQKGDIAEGYSVSREKKESFPLTVTSAQKNPTAFYLCASSFRVGNTIYFGEGSWLTVV.

V and J are TRBV18 and TRBJ2-5; D remains ambiguous. The CDR3 length is 13 residues. The V end was cut by 2 bases, the J end by 5 bases, with 9 bases between. Looked up from germline, CDR1 is KGHSH and CDR2 is LQKENI. The CDR3 DNA follows: TGTGCCAGCTCACCAGGCGGATGGGAGACCCAGTACTTC. Amino acid sequence: CASSPGGWETQYF.

V is TRBV12-5 and J is TRBJ2-1; the D is unclear. With 6 bases removed from V and 5 bases from J, the gap between germline ends came to 5 bases. In germline, CDR1 is LGHNT, CDR2 FRNRAP. The CDR3 spans 11 residues. This CDR3 is CASGRNNEQFF. The CDR3 DNA is TGTGCTAGTGGCCGGAACAATGAGCAGTTCTTC. Complete variable domain (other parts from reference TRBV12-5 and TRBJ2-1): DARVTQTPRHKVTEMGQEVTMRCQPILGHNTVFWYRQTMMQGLELLAYFRNRAPLDDSGMPKDRFSAEMPDATLATLKIQPSEPRDSAVYFCASGRNNEQFFGPGTRLTVL.

The chain recombines TRBV4-3 with TRBJ2-3; D may match TRBD1 or TRBD2 (6 bases each). CDR3 length: 14 residues. Germline values: CDR1 LGHNA, CDR2 YSLEER. V was shortened by 0 bases and J by 4 bases, with 8 bases between the two germline ends. CDR3 protein: CASSQDGGPDTQYF. In DNA, the CDR3 is TGCGCCAGCAGCCAAGACGGGGGCCCAGATACGCAGTATTTT.

V gene TRBV9 combines with J gene TRBJ1-2; D unresolved. Between the trimmed V and J ends, which lost 4 bases and 7 bases, there was a span of 11 bases. Germline values: CDR1 SGDLS, CDR2 YYNGEE. This CDR3 contains 12 residues. CDR3 protein: CASSRDGVGYTF. Here the CDR3 DNA reads TGTGCCAGCAGCAGAGACGGAGTTGGCTACACCTTC.

In its sample, this clone was seen a few times. The rearrangement links TRBV7-9 to TRBJ1-4, with 11 bases lining up with TRBD1. This CDR3 has 16 amino acids. The germline CDR1 and CDR2 sequences are SEHNR and FQNEAQ (reference sequence). Trimming removed 6 bases from V and 3 bases from J; junction bases left unmatched: 6. CDR3: CASSDGQGAANEKLFF. Here the CDR3 DNA reads TGTGCCAGCAGTGACGGACAGGGGGCAGCTAATGAAAAACTGTTTTTT.

This chain connects TRBV5-1 to TRBJ2-3; 9 bases fit TRBD2. Germline V CDR1 and CDR2: SGHRS, YFSETQ. This CDR3 has 12 residues. V was pared by 7 bases and J by 6 bases, with 3 bases of the junction left unmatched. CDR3: CASSLAGDTQYF. DNA for the CDR3: TGCGCCAGCTCCCTAGCGGGGGATACGCAGTATTTT.

The chain couples TRBV18 to TRBJ1-1; D is undetermined. The CDR3 runs to 12 residues. V was cut by 4 bases and J by 4 bases, with 7 bases left in between. Germline CDR1 is KGHSH and CDR2 is LQKENI. CDR3 sequence (DNA): TGTGCCAGCTCACGACCACCCACTGAAGCTTTCTTT. Amino acids: CASSRPPTEAFF.

The chain uses TRBV6-6 and TRBJ1-5; TRBD1 matches 7 bases. Germline CDR1 reads MNHNY; CDR2 reads SVGAGI (reference sequence). V shed 8 bases, J shed 1 base, and the junction held 2 bases outside the gene matches. The CDR3 loop spans 13 amino acids. The CDR3 sequence: CASGDRSNQPQHF. The CDR3 bases are TGTGCCAGCGGGGACAGAAGCAATCAGCCCCAGCATTTT.

CDR3 nucleotides: TGTGCCAGCTCACCACCGGGAACTAATGAAAAACTGTTTTTT. This sequence encodes CASSPPGTNEKLFF. The chain combines TRBV18 with TRBJ1-4; D is unresolved. From germline, CDR1 is KGHSH and CDR2 LQKENI. Trimming cost V 0 bases and J 1 base, with 3 bases left between them. This CDR3 is 14 amino acids long.

The V gene is TRBV18, the J gene TRBJ1-2, with 9 positions matching TRBD1. Germline-derived CDR1 and CDR2 are KGHSH and LQKENI. This CDR3 region has 14 residues. J lost 6 bases, V lost 3 bases, and 5 bases had no gene match. CDR3 sequence (DNA): TGTGCCAGCTCACCTTTCACAGGGGGCGATGGCTACACCTTC. Translation: CASSPFTGGDGYTF.

V usage is TRBV29-1 and J usage is TRBJ2-7, with 11 bases aligning to TRBD1. V lost 4 bases and J lost 5; bases outside the gene matches: 4. CDR3 length equals 13 residues. The V gene's germline CDR1 is SQVTM and CDR2 ANQGSEA. Written as DNA, the CDR3 is TGCAGCGTTGGCCGGGACAGGGGGAACGAGCAGTACTTC. Translated: CSVGRDRGNEQYF.

This clone was picked up one time. The chain couples TRBV7-2 to TRBJ2-1; 7 bases are shared with TRBD1. This CDR3 comprises 14 residues. V trimming: 5 bases; J trimming: 5 bases; junction bases outside the gene matches: 6. CDR1 and CDR2 from the germline V gene are SGHTA and FQGNSA. Here the CDR3 DNA reads TGTGCCAGCAGCACCCGGGACAGAAACAATGAGCAGTTCTTC. It codes for CASSTRDRNNEQFF.